These 16 T cell receptor beta chains were sequenced from one sample in a study of T cells after yellow fever vaccination. A single record per CDR3 protein comes from TCRdb applying MiXCR to the 5' RACE reads. Of a few hundred thousand distinct CDR3 sequences in the sample, 3% to 4.5% were seen once. This specimen was PBMCs, taken 5 days after the yellow fever booster vaccination. The source is a man aged 18 to 30 who received the YFV17D yellow fever vaccine.

The rearrangement joins TRBV5-5 to TRBJ2-1; 9 bases agree with TRBD1. The CDR3 runs to 13 residues. The V segment lost 4 bases and the J segment 8 bases; nucleotides outside the gene matches: 4. The germline V gene encodes CDR1 SGHKS and CDR2 YYEKEE (reference sequence). CDR3 protein: CASSTDRGDEQFF. CDR3 DNA: TGTGCCAGCAGCACGGACAGGGGAGATGAGCAGTTCTTC.

This clonotype was seen many times. The J gene is TRBJ2-1, the V gene TRBV7-9; 12 bases are a match to TRBD2. Germline V CDR1 and CDR2: SEHNR, FQNEAQ (reference sequence). V lost 5 bases, J lost 0 bases, and 11 bases stayed unmatched. The CDR3 consists of 19 residues. The CDR3 here is CASSGRLAGAPSSYNEQFF. CDR3 DNA: TGTGCCAGCAGCGGAAGACTAGCGGGGGCCCCGAGCTCCTACAATGAGCAGTTCTTC.

This clonotype was picked up a small number of times. The chain has TRBV7-2 and TRBJ2-1; D gene ambiguous. Per the germline V gene, CDR1 is SGHTA and CDR2 is FQGNSA. The length of the CDR3 is 13 residues. The ends were cut back, 3 bases at V and 9 bases at J, with 12 bases in the middle. This CDR3 is CASSLSDQVEQFF. The CDR3 DNA sequence: TGTGCCAGCAGCTTGAGTGATCAGGTTGAGCAGTTCTTC.

A few counts support this clonotype. The rearrangement uses TRBV5-4 and TRBJ2-3; 14 nucleotides align to TRBD2. Trimming removed 4 bases from V and 0 bases from J; junction bases left unmatched: 1. Germline CDR1 reads SGHNT; CDR2 reads YYREEE (reference sequence). CDR3 size: 16 residues. The CDR3 bases are TGTGCCAGCAGCCGACTAGCGGGGGGGAGCACAGATACGCAGTATTTT. Translated: CASSRLAGGSTDTQYF.

This clonotype came up many times. This rearrangement joins TRBV5-1 to TRBJ2-1; D gene ambiguous. The V end lost 4 bases, the J end lost 6 bases, and 5 bases lay between the germline ends. The CDR3 totals 11 residues. CDR1 is SGHRS and CDR2 is YFSETQ in the germline V gene. The CDR3 reads CASSRANEQFF. The CDR3 DNA sequence: TGCGCCAGCAGCAGGGCCAATGAGCAGTTCTTC.

This rearrangement joins TRBV4-1 to TRBJ1-2; no definite D call. Germline V gives CDR1 MGHRA, CDR2 YSYEKL. This CDR3 is built from 13 residues. With 0 bases removed from V and 8 bases from J, the gap between germline ends came to 10 bases. CDR3 in amino acids: CASSQEGTRGYTF. The CDR3 nucleotides read TGCGCCAGCAGCCAAGAAGGTACCAGGGGCTACACCTTC.

This clonotype was detected a few times. This rearrangement joins TRBV29-1 to TRBJ1-2; D is undetermined. Germline V lookup: CDR1 SQVTM, CDR2 ANQGSEA. The germline V and J ends were trimmed by 5 bases and 13 bases, with 14 bases remaining between them. This CDR3 contains 10 residues. The CDR3 is CSVSSSAGTF. The CDR3 region has the DNA TGCAGCGTTTCGTCATCGGCGGGCACCTTC.

J is TRBJ2-1 and V is TRBV7-9; the D gene could be TRBD1 or TRBD2 (7 bases each). Germline CDR1 SEHNR, CDR2 FQNEAQ (reference sequence). V lost 8 bases to trimming and J lost 5 bases, with 13 bases between them. There are 13 residues in the CDR3. The CDR3 is CASHQGGNNEQFF. In nucleotides, the CDR3 is TGTGCCAGCCATCAGGGGGGGAACAATGAGCAGTTCTTC.

A word on this clonotype: With a much larger clone just one base away, this may be a read error. V and J are TRBV20-1 and TRBJ2-7; possible D gene TRBD1, 6 bases. The germline V gene encodes CDR1 DFQATT and CDR2 SNEGSKA (reference sequence). The CDR3 runs 12 residues. V was cut by 8 bases and J by 6 bases, with 17 bases left in between. CDR3 bases: TGCAGTCTCCAAGGCAGGGGTTTCGAGCAGTACTTC. Protein sequence: CSLQGRGFEQYF.

This clonotype was seen at least ten times. V is TRBV7-2 and J is TRBJ2-3, with TRBD1 as a possible D gene (6 bases). Per germline, CDR1 SGHTA and CDR2 FQGNSA. This CDR3 has 15 residues. V was shortened by 1 base and J by 2 bases, with 10 bases between the two germline ends. The CDR3 sequence: CASSLGQDHTDTQYF. The DNA of the CDR3 is TGTGCCAGCAGCTTAGGACAGGATCACACAGATACGCAGTATTTT.

J is TRBJ2-3 and V is TRBV5-4, with D possibly being TRBD1 (5 bases). CDR1 is SGHNT, CDR2 YYREEE, per germline (reference sequence). The CDR3 length is 16 residues. Trimming removed 2 bases from V and 1 base from J, with 14 bases in between. CDR3 loop: CASSFQAGSGTDTQYF. CDR3 in DNA: TGTGCCAGCAGCTTCCAGGCAGGGTCTGGCACAGATACGCAGTATTTT.

The chain joins TRBV24-1 to TRBJ2-2; D remains ambiguous. CDR1 is KGHDR and CDR2 is SFDVKD in the germline V gene. This CDR3 spans 14 amino acids. The V end lost 8 bases, the J end lost 4 bases, and 13 bases lay between the germline ends. The CDR3 region has the DNA TGTGCCACCAAGTCCTCTTACGTCACCGGGGAGCTGTTTTTT. Translating it yields CATKSSYVTGELFF.

This clonotype was found many times. The chain is built from TRBV7-2 and TRBJ2-1; 10 bases match TRBD1. CDR3 length: 14 amino acids. V gave up 8 bases and J gave up 3 bases; unmatched junction bases: 4. Germline CDR1 and CDR2: SGHTA and FQGNSA. CDR3 amino acids: CASHRTGGYNEQFF. CDR3 DNA sequence: TGTGCCAGCCATCGGACAGGGGGCTACAATGAGCAGTTCTTC.

This chain uses TRBV20-1 with TRBJ1-5, with D hard to call. The CDR3 loop spans 12 amino acids. V lost 2 bases and J lost 6, with 8 bases in between. CDR1 and CDR2 from the germline V gene are DFQATT and SNEGSKA (reference sequence). The CDR3 DNA reads TGCAGTGCTAGATGGGTAGGTCAGCCCCAGCATTTT. Protein product: CSARWVGQPQHF.

This clonotype has more than one count but fewer than ten. V and J are TRBV7-2 and TRBJ2-1; 10 bases line up with TRBD1. Germline loops: CDR1 SGHTA, CDR2 FQGNSA. V was pared by 4 bases and J by 2 bases, with 17 bases of the junction left unmatched. The CDR3 consists of 20 residues. CDR3 coding DNA: TGTGCCAGCAGCTCCCCCTCCGGGACAGGGGTTTCCAGTGCCTACAATGAGCAGTTCTTC. Its translation: CASSSPSGTGVSSAYNEQFF. Looking up the rest from reference TRBV7-2 and TRBJ2-1 gives the full variable domain: GAGVSQSPSNKVTEKGKDVELRCDPISGHTALYWYRQSLGQGLEFLIYFQGNSAPDKSGLPSDRFSAERTGGSVSTLTIQRTQQEDSAVYLCASSSPSGTGVSSAYNEQFFGPGTRLTVL.

This clonotype was counted at least ten times. The chain is built from TRBV7-9 and TRBJ2-2; 13 bases line up with TRBD2. Germline-derived CDR1 and CDR2 are SEHNR and FQNEAQ (reference sequence). V lost 4 bases, J lost 3 bases, and 5 bases stayed unmatched. The CDR3 consists of 17 residues. CDR3 region: CASSSRLAGGYTGELFF. In DNA, the CDR3 is TGTGCCAGCAGCTCAAGACTAGCGGGGGGATACACCGGGGAGCTGTTTTTT.